This T cell receptor (beta chain) was obtained from a study of human T cells and chemical hapten exposure. Overall study context: On about 2 cm by about 2 cm of upper inner arm skin, sensitization was performed with 2% DPC. Study-wide results and limits: As the donors had alopecia, their immune response may differ from healthy people's. It was expanded TCRs that formed significantly more large CDR3 similarity clusters than controls did.

As for time point: patch test 1, 2 weeks after DPC sensitization. Treatment specified: therapeutic diphenylcyclopropenone sensitization with weekly scalp DPC. Concerning this clonotype: Its target is unknown. This clone may be a read error of a much larger clone one base away.

Germline V CDR1 and CDR2: DFQATT, SNEGSKA (reference sequence). This CDR3 comprises 13 residues. Trimming cost V 6 bases and J 5 bases, with 14 bases left between them. TCRdb fed the RACE reads into MiXCR, producing one record per CDR3 protein. The table has 150,000 to 200,000 distinct CDR3 sequences, roughly 15% seen once. The starting material was whole blood, obtained in connection with sensitization to the hapten diphenylcyclopropenone (DPC). The rearrangement uses TRBV20-1 and TRBJ1-5; possibly TRBD1 for D (5 bases). The TCR sequence derives from a woman aged 25 to 39 with alopecia areata. Some clones in this sample may be carry-over from other donors' samples. The DNA of the CDR3 is TGCAGTGCAAAGAGGCAGGGCGATCAGCCCCAGCATTTT. Protein sequence: CSAKRQGDQPQHF.